Sequencing of this T cell receptor (beta chain) was carried out in a study of cytomegalovirus exposure and HLA in healthy donors. Looked up from germline, CDR1 is MNHEY and CDR2 is SVGAGI. V lost 5 bases and J lost 8; bases outside the gene matches: 8. The CDR3 has 15 amino acids. Turning to this clone: Its target is not known.

Study-level findings and limits: TCR beta chain V- and J-gene trimming was linked, in a later analysis, to a missense variant in DCLRE1C. Later analysis suggested most CMV-associated TCR beta chains were HLA-restricted. In a later analysis, parvovirus B19, influenza, CMV and Epstein-Barr virus appeared linked to several top co-occurrence clusters.

The study ran its PCR with 60 Vbeta and 13 Jbeta primers. In the source study's methods: An analysis performed later counted 74 million or so unique TCR beta chains (around 9.9 million of them shared). Only in-frame clones appear in the TCRdb table, and some are missing; sequencing was by immunoSEQ multiplex PCR. That table furnishes V, J and clone size, whereas the DNA furnished D and trimming. The table shows about 110,000 clones, with around 74% occurring only once. Sequenced material: PBMCs. This sequence was found in a man aged 40-49 years in good health and CMV-seronegative. The chain links TRBV6-5 to TRBJ2-1, with 11 positions matching TRBD2. This CDR3 is CASSPLTSGIYEQFF. CDR3 nucleotides: TGTGCCAGCAGTCCATTGACTAGCGGGATCTATGAGCAGTTCTTC.